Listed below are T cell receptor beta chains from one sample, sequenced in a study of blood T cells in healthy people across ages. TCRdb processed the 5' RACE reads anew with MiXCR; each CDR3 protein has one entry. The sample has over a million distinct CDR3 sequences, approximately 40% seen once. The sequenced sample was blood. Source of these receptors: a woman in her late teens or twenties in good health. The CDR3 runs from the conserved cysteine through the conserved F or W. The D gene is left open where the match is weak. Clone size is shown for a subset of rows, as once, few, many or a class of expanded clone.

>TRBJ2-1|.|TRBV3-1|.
CASSQVGMANSPYNEQFF
TGTGCCAGCAGCCAAGTGGGCATGGCGAACTCTCCGTACAATGAGCAGTTCTTC
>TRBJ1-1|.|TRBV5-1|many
CASSLGQMNTEAFF
TGCGCCAGCAGCTTGGGACAGATGAACACTGAAGCTTTCTTT
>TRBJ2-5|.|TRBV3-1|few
CASSREDMGQYF
TGTGCCAGCAGCAGGGAAGATATGGGCCAGTACTTC
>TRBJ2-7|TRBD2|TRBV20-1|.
CSASGLASYEQYF
TGCAGTGCTAGCGGACTAGCGTCCTACGAGCAGTACTTC
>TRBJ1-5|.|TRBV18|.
CASSPTVGWPQHF
TGTGCCAGCTCACCTACCGTAGGGTGGCCCCAGCATTTT
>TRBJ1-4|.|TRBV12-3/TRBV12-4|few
CASKMGAVREKLFF
TGTGCCAGCAAGATGGGGGCTGTGCGGGAAAAACTGTTTTTT
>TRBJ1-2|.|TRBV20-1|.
CSARVEGAVSYGYTF
TGCAGTGCTAGAGTAGAAGGGGCAGTGAGTTATGGCTACACCTTC
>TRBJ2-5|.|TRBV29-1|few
CSVDGRGLETQYF
TGCAGCGTTGATGGTAGAGGGCTTGAGACCCAGTACTTC
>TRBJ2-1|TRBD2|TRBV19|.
CASSIDAGGYNEQFF
TGTGCCAGTAGTATAGATGCGGGGGGCTACAATGAGCAGTTCTTC
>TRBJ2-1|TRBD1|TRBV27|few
CASSLTGTGSYNEQFF
TGTGCCAGCAGTCTTACCGGGACAGGGTCCTACAATGAGCAGTTCTTC
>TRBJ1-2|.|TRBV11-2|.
CASRSDYGYTF
TGTGCCAGCAGGTCCGACTATGGCTACACCTTC
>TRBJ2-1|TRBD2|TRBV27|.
CASSRTSGSSSSYNEQFF
TGTGCCAGCAGTCGGACTAGCGGGAGTTCGAGCTCCTACAATGAGCAGTTCTTC
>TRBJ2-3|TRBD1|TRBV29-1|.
CSVEGTGRRQYF
TGCAGCGTTGAAGGGACAGGTCGTCGGCAGTATTTT
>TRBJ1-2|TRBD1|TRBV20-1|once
CSASSYQGGYGYTF
TGCAGTGCTAGCTCCTACCAGGGGGGCTATGGCTACACCTTC
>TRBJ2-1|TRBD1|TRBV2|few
CASKRNPGQGAHNEQFF
TGTGCCAGCAAAAGAAACCCGGGACAGGGGGCGCATAATGAGCAGTTCTTC
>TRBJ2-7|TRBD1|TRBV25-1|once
CASSHPDRGSYNEQYF
TGTGCCAGCAGCCATCCCGACAGGGGGTCCTACAATGAGCAGTACTTC
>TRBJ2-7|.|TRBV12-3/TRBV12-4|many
CASSLSAYEQYF
TGTGCCAGCAGCTTGAGTGCCTACGAGCAGTACTTC
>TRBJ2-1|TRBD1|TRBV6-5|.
CASITDRATSYNEQFF
TGTGCCAGCATTACGGACAGGGCCACTTCCTACAATGAGCAGTTCTTC
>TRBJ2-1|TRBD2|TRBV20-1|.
CSVTGLAGDNNEQFF
TGCAGTGTCACCGGACTAGCGGGAGATAACAATGAGCAGTTCTTC
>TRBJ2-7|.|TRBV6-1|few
CASSEEPAAYEQYF
TGTGCCAGCAGTGAAGAGCCCGCGGCCTACGAGCAGTACTTC
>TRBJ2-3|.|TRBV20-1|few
CSAPATDTQYF
TGCAGTGCCCCAGCCACAGATACGCAGTATTTT
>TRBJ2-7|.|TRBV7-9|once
CAGSSRDEQYF
TGTGCCGGCAGCTCTCGGGACGAGCAGTACTTC
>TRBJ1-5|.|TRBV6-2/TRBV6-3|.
CASSYSGRNQPQHF
TGTGCCAGCAGTTACTCGGGGCGCAATCAGCCCCAGCATTTT
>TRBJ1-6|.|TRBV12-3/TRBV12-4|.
CASSLPGDRNSPLHF
TGTGCCAGCAGTTTACCAGGGGATCGGAATTCACCCCTCCACTTT
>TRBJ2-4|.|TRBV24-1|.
CATSDFRDGQLNIQYF
TGTGCCACCAGTGATTTTAGGGACGGACAGTTGAACATTCAGTACTTC
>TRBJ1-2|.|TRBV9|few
CASSVEGSGDYGYTF
TGTGCCAGCAGCGTGGAGGGATCGGGGGACTATGGCTACACCTTC
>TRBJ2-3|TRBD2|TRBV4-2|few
CASSQSSGSASDTQYF
TGTGCCAGCAGCCAATCCAGCGGGAGCGCATCAGATACGCAGTATTTT
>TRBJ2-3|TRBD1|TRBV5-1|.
CASSLGQYTADTQYF
TGCGCCAGCAGCCTGGGACAGTACACGGCAGATACGCAGTATTTT
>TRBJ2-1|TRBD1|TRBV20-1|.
CSARQGAGSEQFF
TGCAGTGCTAGACAGGGGGCGGGAAGTGAGCAGTTCTTC
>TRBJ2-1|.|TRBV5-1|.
CASSLNRGLYNEQFF
TGCGCCAGCAGCTTGAACAGGGGACTCTACAATGAGCAGTTCTTC
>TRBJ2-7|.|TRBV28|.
CASSLSRLPYEQYF
TGTGCCAGCAGTTTATCCAGGCTCCCCTACGAGCAGTACTTC
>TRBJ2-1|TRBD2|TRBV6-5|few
CASRLPGEGTDEQFF
TGTGCCAGCAGGCTACCCGGGGAGGGTACCGATGAGCAGTTCTTC
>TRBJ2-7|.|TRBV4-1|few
CASSHPLAYEQYF
TGCGCCAGCAGCCATCCACTAGCCTACGAGCAGTACTTC
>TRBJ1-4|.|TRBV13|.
CASSSGTAIRTNEKLFF
TGTGCCAGCAGCTCAGGGACCGCCATAAGGACTAATGAAAAACTGTTTTTT
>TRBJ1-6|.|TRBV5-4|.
CASSLGREQPSPLHF
TGTGCCAGCAGCTTGGGGAGGGAACAACCGTCACCCCTCCACTTT
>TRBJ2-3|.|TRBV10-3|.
CANSETKERDTQYF
TGTGCCAACAGTGAAACCAAGGAGAGGGATACGCAGTATTTT
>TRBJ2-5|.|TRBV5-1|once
CASSPRQDGGEQYF
TGCGCCAGCAGCCCTAGACAGGATGGGGGTGAGCAGTACTTC
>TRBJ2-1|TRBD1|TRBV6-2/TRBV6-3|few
CASSYLQGTYNEQFF
TGTGCCAGCAGTTACTTACAGGGGACCTACAATGAGCAGTTCTTC
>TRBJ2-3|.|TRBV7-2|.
CASSLFVVPTDTQYF
TGTGCCAGCAGCTTATTCGTAGTGCCTACAGATACGCAGTATTTT
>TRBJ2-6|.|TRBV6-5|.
CAVAQTPSGANVLTF
TGTGCCGTGGCGCAGACACCCTCTGGGGCCAACGTCCTGACTTTC
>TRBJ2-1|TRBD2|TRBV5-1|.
CASSLVSRWGGNEQFF
TGCGCCAGCAGCTTGGTGTCGCGGTGGGGGGGCAATGAGCAGTTCTTC
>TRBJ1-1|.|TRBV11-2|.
CASSLGLRGPRNTEAFF
TGTGCCAGCAGCTTAGGGCTTCGGGGCCCCCGAAACACTGAAGCTTTCTTT
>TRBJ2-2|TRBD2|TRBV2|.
CARRTSGGTGELFF
TGTGCCAGGAGGACTAGCGGGGGCACCGGGGAGCTGTTTTTT
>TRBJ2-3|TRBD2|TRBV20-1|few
CSAVRAGGPGDTQYF
TGCAGTGCTGTCCGAGCGGGAGGGCCAGGAGATACGCAGTATTTT
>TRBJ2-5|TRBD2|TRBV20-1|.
CSAAGEHNEQYF
TGCAGTGCTGCGGGGGAGCACAATGAGCAGTACTTC
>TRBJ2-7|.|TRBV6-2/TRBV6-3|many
CASSAYYEQYF
TGTGCCAGCAGCGCGTACTACGAGCAGTACTTC
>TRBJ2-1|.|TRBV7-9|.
CASSLANSGNEQFF
TGTGCCAGCAGCTTAGCGAATAGCGGCAATGAGCAGTTCTTC
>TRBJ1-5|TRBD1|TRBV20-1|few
CSATQPGTDNQPQHF
TGCAGTGCTACCCAACCCGGGACAGACAATCAGCCCCAGCATTTT
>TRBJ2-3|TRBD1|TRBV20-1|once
CSARGRQGWNTQYF
TGCAGTGCTAGAGGCAGACAGGGTTGGAATACGCAGTATTTT
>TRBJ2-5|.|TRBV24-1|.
CATSDLPTAHGERYF
TGTGCCACCAGTGATTTGCCGACAGCCCATGGCGAGCGGTACTTC
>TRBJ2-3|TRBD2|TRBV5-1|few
CASSTLGSGIKDTQYF
TGCGCCAGCAGCACACTCGGTAGCGGGATCAAGGATACGCAGTATTTT